Here is one TCR beta chain with its context. This clone was found a few times. Its cognate antigen has yet to be identified. One base away there is no much larger clone; base qualities are not given. All of the isolated RNA was reverse transcribed with the High Capacity cDNA Reverse Transcription Kit, so expressed TCRB transcripts were sequenced. Deep immunoSEQ sequencing was applied to naive, central memory and regulatory T cell samples, giving an average of roughly 3.6 million total reads per sample. Sorted cells were lysed in RLT buffer and RNA was extracted with DNase-treated RNeasy Micro or Mini kits, depending on cell number. Each cell subset was processed separately to prevent cross-contamination, with patient and healthy donor samples processed together. Using the immunoSEQ multiplex PCR, TCRB sequences were amplified from cDNA into 87-bp fragments spanning the CDR3 region. Amplicons were sequenced on the Illumina HiSeq platform. The original methods were these. Synthetic template baselines were used to correct PCR bias computationally, reads within Hamming distance 2 were collapsed, and singletons that could not be merged were discarded. Reads were aligned against IMGT to assign V, D and J genes, CDR3 length and insertions or deletions at six rearrangement sites. Within each subset, clonotype counts were normalized to sorted cell number, after which true diversity and Gini coefficients were computed with the tcR R package. The overlap coefficient, calculated on TCRB nucleotide sequences, was used to measure repertoire sharing. Out-of-frame TCRB sequences from naive cells were analyzed as a proxy for the pre-selection repertoire. Here the immuneACCESS table is served through TCRdb, limited to in-frame sequences with V and J called. Missing clones are a known gap in these copies; in checked studies unresolved V genes cover under half, and the rest lacks a known reason. V and J calls and clone size come straight from that table; D and trimming were deduced from the DNA. In this sample the table shows under 300,000 clones, around 16% of which occur a single time. The biggest ten clones account for less than 0.09% of the sample.

These data are taken from a study of beta chain features in type 1 diabetes (dated by TCRdb to 2017 to 2018). General notes on the study: No differences in mean age, gender distribution, total cell number or subset yield were found between patients and healthy donors. A total of around 100 million sorted cells were examined across all samples, and RNA yield correlated strongly with the number of cells per subset. In the study, TCRB repertoires of sorted circulating CD4+ T cell subsets from recently diagnosed type 1 diabetes patients were compared with those of matched healthy donors. Regulatory and stem cell-like memory subsets were isolated from only 8 patients and roughly eight healthy donors, whereas naive and central memory subsets came from all 30 or so donors.

Beyond this particular receptor, the publication reports: Shorter templates might be favored by PCR, yet because patient and control samples were amplified and corrected together, any such skew would affect both groups equally. In all four CD4+ subsets, TCRB CDR3 length was moderately but significantly shorter in type 1 diabetes patients. Naive, central memory and regulatory TCRB repertoires appeared to be more alike among patients than among healthy donors. Sequencing cDNA rather than genomic DNA could over-represent highly expressing activated cells, although activation and CD3 levels did not differ between groups. Patients with type 1 diabetes made fewer insertions and deleted more nucleotides at VDJ recombination sites, implying thymic rearrangement abnormalities. Because the HLA sub-analyses included only small numbers of individuals, any influence of HLA type on TCRB rearrangement was left unresolved.

From each donor, a single peripheral blood sample of approximately 0.11 L on average was drawn into heparinised tubes. A BD FACSAria II and a panel including CD45RO, CCR7, CD25, CD127, CD95 and CD27 were used to sort naive, central memory, regulatory and stem cell-like memory CD4+ T cells. A purity above 98% was achieved for all sorted populations. PBMCs were isolated immediately by Lymphoprep density gradient centrifugation and stained directly without culture. To minimize batch effects, samples were stained and sorted in pairs, one healthy donor with one patient per experiment. V sheds 4 bases and J sheds 7 bases, leaving 14 bases between their ends. Including cysteine and phenylalanine, the CDR3 has 14 amino acids. Of the read, only the CDR3 DNA is kept; its 42 bases are in frame from base 1. In the germline V gene, CDR1 corresponds to SGHTA and CDR2 to FQGNSA.

Input material: naive CD4+ T cells from blood. The cell subset or site label on this specimen signifies: true naive CD4+ T cells. The receptor's source is a man aged 25 to 45 with type 1 diabetes. The rearrangement joined TRBV7-2 to TRBJ1-3, with no confidently assigned D gene. CDR3 reads: CASSYQLGGNTIYF. The nucleotide sequence is TGTGCCAGCAGCTACCAGCTGGGAGGCAACACCATATATTTT.